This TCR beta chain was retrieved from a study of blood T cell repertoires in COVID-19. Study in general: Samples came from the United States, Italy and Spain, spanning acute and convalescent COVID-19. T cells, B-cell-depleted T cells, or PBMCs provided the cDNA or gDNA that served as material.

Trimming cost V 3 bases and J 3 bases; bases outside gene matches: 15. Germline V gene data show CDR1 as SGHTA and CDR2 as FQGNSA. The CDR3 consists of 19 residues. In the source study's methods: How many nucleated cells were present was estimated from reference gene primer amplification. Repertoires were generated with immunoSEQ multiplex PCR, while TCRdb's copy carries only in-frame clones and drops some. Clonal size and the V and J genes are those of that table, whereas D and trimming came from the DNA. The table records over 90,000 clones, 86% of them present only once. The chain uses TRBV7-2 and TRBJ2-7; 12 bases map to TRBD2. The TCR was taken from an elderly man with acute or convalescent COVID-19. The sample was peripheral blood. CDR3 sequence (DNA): TGTGCCAGCAGCTTGGAGGGGCGACTAGCGGGAGAGAAAGGCTACGAGCAGTACTTC. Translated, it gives CASSLEGRLAGEKGYEQYF.